These 25 T cell receptor beta chains share one sample of origin, sequenced in a study of vaccination and CD4 T cells after COVID-19. No antigen is known for these receptors. Specified treatment: approximately nine-day PBMC culture with coronavirus spike peptide pools or control peptides (ViraFEST assay). At the Johns Hopkins FTIC core, DNA taken from cultured CD4+ T cells was sequenced by way of the Oncomine TCR Beta short-read assay. Each CDR3 protein is one row after TCRdb ran MiXCR on the PCR reads. Found here are under 20,000 distinct CDR3 sequences, approximately 50% of them singletons; the top ten hold roughly 17%. The sample consisted of CD4+ T cells from blood, cultured in vitro. All receptors come from a human donor who had recovered from COVID-19.

The rearrangement joins TRBV11-2 to TRBJ1-1; perhaps TRBD1 as D (5 bases). CDR3 length: 14 residues. CDR1 is SGHAT and CDR2 is FQNNGV in the germline V gene. V dropped 7 bases and J dropped 1 base, with 13 bases sitting between them. For the CDR3, the DNA is TGTGCCAGCATCCCTTGGGGGGGGAACACTGAAGCTTTCTTT. It specifies CASIPWGGNTEAFF.

CDR3 protein: CASSKGTDQPQHF. The CDR3 coding sequence is TGTGCCAGCAGTAAAGGGACGGATCAGCCCCAGCATTTT. The chain joins TRBV2 to TRBJ1-5, with a weak D call TRBD1 (5 bases). Deletions cut 5 bases from V and 5 bases from J, with 10 bases between. The CDR3 contains 13 residues. CDR1 and CDR2 (germline): SNHLY, FYNNEI.

This clonotype was seen a single time. In DNA form, the CDR3 reads TGTGCCAGCTCACCCGGGACAGGGGCCTCCTACGAGCAGTACTTC. This sequence encodes CASSPGTGASYEQYF. The J gene is TRBJ2-7, the V gene TRBV18; 10 bases match TRBD1. Germline CDR1 and CDR2: KGHSH and LQKENI. With 3 bases clipped from V and 0 bases from J, the junction kept 2 bases outside the gene matches. The CDR3 length is 15 residues.

This clonotype showed up just a few times. The J gene is TRBJ2-5, the V gene TRBV20-1; D may be TRBD1 or TRBD2 (6 bases each). Trimming left V 5 bases short and J 5 bases short, with 18 bases between. The CDR3 runs 14 residues. Germline assignment: CDR1 DFQATT and CDR2 SNEGSKA (reference sequence). The CDR3 nucleotides are TGCAGTGCTCCTCCCGCAGGGGCGGGGGAGACCCAGTACTTC. It specifies CSAPPAGAGETQYF.

To note about this clonotype: Compared with germline, one end of the junction differs, possibly owing to a read error. This sequence joins TRBV2 and TRBJ2-5; D may be TRBD1 (6 bases). CDR1 SNHLY and CDR2 FYNNEI come from the germline V gene. This CDR3 contains 14 residues. The CDR3 loop is CASRNRDRQETRYF. CDR3 sequence (DNA): TGTGCCAGCAGAAACAGGGACCGGCAAGAGACCCGGTACTTC.

The chain employs TRBV18 and TRBJ1-6; the match to TRBD1 covers 7 bases. The J segment lost 9 bases and the V segment lost 2 bases, leaving 10 bases of the junction unmatched. Germline assignment: CDR1 KGHSH and CDR2 LQKENI. CDR3 length: 16 residues. CDR3 loop: CASSPSAGTDGSPLHF. In DNA form, the CDR3 reads TGTGCCAGCTCACCATCAGCAGGGACAGACGGTTCACCCCTCCACTTT. Full variable domain (missing parts from reference TRBV18 and TRBJ1-6): NAGVMQNPRHLVRRRGQEARLRCSPMKGHSHVYWYRQLPEEGLKFMVYLQKENIIDESGMPKERFSAEFPKEGPSILRIQQVVRGDSAAYFCASSPSAGTDGSPLHFGNGTRLTVT.

The chain carries TRBV25-1 and TRBJ1-1; D is uncertain. Deletions cut 3 bases from V and 8 bases from J, with 16 bases between. The CDR3 consists of 14 residues. In germline, CDR1 is MGHDK, CDR2 SYGVNS. The CDR3 protein is CASSESRSSSEAFF. The DNA for the CDR3 is TGTGCCAGCAGTGAGTCCAGGTCATCCAGCGAAGCTTTCTTT. The entire variable domain, with the rest obtained from reference TRBV25-1 and TRBJ1-1, is as follows: EADIYQTPRYLVIGTGKKITLECSQTMGHDKMYWYQQDPGMELHLIHYSYGVNSTEKGDLSSESTVSRIRTEHFPLTLESARPSHTSQYLCASSESRSSSEAFFGQGTRLTVV.

Only a few counts were recorded for this clonotype. This chain joins TRBV19 and TRBJ1-2; perhaps TRBD1 as D (5 bases). V was clipped by 5 bases and J by 4 bases, with 14 bases between them. Germline-derived CDR1 and CDR2 are LNHDA and SQIVND (reference sequence). The CDR3 extends over 14 amino acids. DNA for the CDR3: TGTGCCAGTAGTGTCTCAGGGTACCGCTATGGCTACACCTTC. As protein: CASSVSGYRYGYTF. The whole variable domain, remainder taken from reference TRBV19 and TRBJ1-2, is DGGITQSPKYLFRKEGQNVTLSCEQNLNHDAMYWYRQDPGQGLRLIYYSQIVNDFQKGDIAEGYSVSREKKESFPLTVTSAQKNPTAFYLCASSVSGYRYGYTFGSGTRLTVV.

The chain links TRBV7-2 to TRBJ1-6, with D unresolved. This CDR3 has 12 residues. The germline V gene encodes CDR1 SGHTA and CDR2 FQGNSA. V dropped 5 bases and J dropped 9 bases, with 8 bases sitting between them. For the CDR3, the DNA is TGTGCCAGCAGCCCAGAGGCTTCACCCCTCCACTTT. Its protein product is CASSPEASPLHF.

The chain joins TRBV6-1 to TRBJ2-1; no clear D gene. Trimming took off 7 bases at V and 0 bases at J, with 16 bases between the two ends. The CDR3 loop spans 16 amino acids. The germline gives CDR1 MNHNS, CDR2 SASEGT. The CDR3 loop reads CASIPTAFRSYNEQFF. CDR3 in DNA: TGTGCCAGCATCCCGACGGCATTTCGCTCCTACAATGAGCAGTTCTTC.

This chain links TRBV5-1 with TRBJ1-2; 7 positions agree with TRBD1. Germline V lookup: CDR1 SGHRS, CDR2 YFSETQ. This CDR3 comprises 12 residues. Trimming took 4 bases from V and 13 from J; bases not matched to a gene: 10. CDR3 sequence: CASSPGGHRGTF. In nucleotides, the CDR3 is TGCGCCAGCAGCCCGGGCGGCCACAGGGGCACCTTC.

For this clonotype: Germline is not matched at one junction end, which may reflect a read error. This chain uses TRBV7-7 with TRBJ2-2; 7 bases map to TRBD2. Per germline, CDR1 SSHAT and CDR2 FNYEAQ (reference sequence). CDR3 length equals 15 residues. The DNA of the CDR3 is TGTGCTAGCAGCTTAAGTAGCGGGCTTGCCGGGGAGCTGTTTTTT. It codes for CASSLSSGLAGELFF.

This chain joins TRBV6-1 and TRBJ1-2; no definite D call. Trimming took 0 bases from V and 4 from J, leaving 9 bases between them. The CDR3 consists of 14 residues. Germline CDR1 is MNHNS and CDR2 is SASEGT. CDR3 sequence (DNA): TGTGCCAGCAGTGAAGCGAGGACGATCTATGGCTACACCTTC. As protein: CASSEARTIYGYTF.

The CDR3 nucleotides are TGTGCCATCGGCCTAGCGGGAGTTACAGATACGCAGTATTTT. Translation gives CAIGLAGVTDTQYF. The chain combines TRBV10-3 with TRBJ2-3; 10 bases are a match to TRBD2. The germline gives CDR1 ENHRY, CDR2 SYGVKD. Germline trimming cut 8 bases from V and 3 bases from J; bases unmatched to any gene: 5. The CDR3 extends over 14 amino acids.

In its sample, this clonotype was seen a few times. The genes are TRBV7-9 and TRBJ1-1; 7 bases match TRBD1. The CDR3 has 12 amino acids. The V gene end was trimmed by 5 bases and the J gene end by 7 bases; junction bases not matched to a gene: 4. The germline V gene encodes CDR1 SEHNR and CDR2 FQNEAQ (reference sequence). The CDR3 reads CASSPGTVEAFF. CDR3 sequence (DNA): TGTGCCAGCAGCCCTGGGACAGTTGAAGCTTTCTTT.

The chain combines TRBV20-1 with TRBJ1-2, with D uncertain. From germline, CDR1 is DFQATT and CDR2 SNEGSKA (reference sequence). The CDR3 covers 13 residues. V lost 3 bases and J lost 3, with 11 bases in between. CDR3 region: CSASIGLDYGYTF. The CDR3 coding sequence is TGCAGTGCTAGCATAGGGTTGGACTATGGCTACACCTTC.

This chain uses TRBV7-2 with TRBJ2-7, with D unresolved. Germline V gene lookup returns CDR1 SGHTA and CDR2 FQGNSA. The V end was cut by 2 bases, the J end by 5 bases, with 7 bases between. The CDR3 runs to 12 residues. The DNA of the CDR3 is TGTGCCAGCAGCTTAATTCTGGACGAGCAGTACTTC. As protein: CASSLILDEQYF.

This clonotype was seen only a few times. V and J are TRBV20-1 and TRBJ2-7; 7 bases match TRBD2. CDR3 length equals 13 residues. Germline-derived CDR1 and CDR2 are DFQATT and SNEGSKA (reference sequence). J gave up 3 bases and V 3 bases, and 5 bases lay outside the gene matches. The CDR3, as DNA: TGCAGTGCTAGTTTAGGGGAGGGCTACGAGCAGTACTTC. This translates into CSASLGEGYEQYF.

This chain joins TRBV21-1 and TRBJ1-2; the D call in the table, TRBD1, was not verified against the DNA. TRBV21-1 is shown as a pseudogene. The CDR3 consists of 14 residues. This CDR3 reads CASSRQGRTYGYTF. CDR3 DNA sequence: TGTGCCAGCAGCCGACAGGGTAGGACATATGGCTACACCTTC.

The table lists this clonotype with a count of one. V is TRBV12-3 or TRBV12-4 and J is TRBJ1-1; possibly TRBD1 for D (6 bases). The V and J ends lost 4 bases and 5 bases respectively, with 11 bases between them. The CDR3 contains 13 residues. CDR3 residues: CASSYTGLTEAFF. The CDR3 DNA follows: TGTGCCAGCAGTTACACAGGGTTAACTGAAGCTTTCTTT.

The chain recombines TRBV6-2 or TRBV6-3 with TRBJ1-5; the D is unclear. Trimming took off 5 bases at V and 0 bases at J, with 8 bases between the two ends. Looked up from germline, CDR1 is MNHEY and CDR2 is SVGEGT. There are 14 residues in the CDR3. Here the CDR3 DNA reads TGTGCCAGCAGTAGGTTGAATAGCAATCAGCCCCAGCATTTT. This codes for CASSRLNSNQPQHF.

Only one count was recorded for this clonotype. The rearrangement joins TRBV7-2 to TRBJ2-1, with 7 bases that match TRBD2. The J segment lost 6 bases and the V segment lost 2 bases, leaving 4 bases of the junction unmatched. Germline V lookup: CDR1 SGHTA, CDR2 FQGNSA. This CDR3 is built from 14 residues. CDR3 bases: TGTGCCAGCAGCTTATTTCGGGGGGTCAATGAGCAGTTCTTC. It translates to CASSLFRGVNEQFF.

This clonotype was detected a few times. The V call is TRBV23-1, the J call TRBJ2-7; tentatively, D is TRBD2 (6 bases). TRBV23-1 is reported as an ORF; its role is uncertain. Trimming took 6 bases from V and 0 from J, leaving 15 bases between them. The CDR3 length is 15 residues. CDR3 sequence: CASSPPGLISYEQYF. CDR3 DNA: TGCGCCAGCAGCCCACCGGGACTTATCTCCTACGAGCAGTACTTC.

The chain couples TRBV15 to TRBJ2-7, with 7 bases aligning to TRBD1. The CDR3 length is 19 residues. The trim removed 0 bases at V and 1 base at J, leaving 15 bases unmatched. CDR1 LNHNV and CDR2 YYDKDF come from the germline V gene (reference sequence). The DNA for the CDR3 is TGTGCCACCAGCAGAGATAGTTATTCAGGGGGTGGCTTTTCCTACGAGCAGTACTTC. Translation: CATSRDSYSGGGFSYEQYF.

The chain recombines TRBV6-1 with TRBJ1-3, with a weak D call TRBD1 (5 bases). CDR3 length: 19 amino acids. V shed 5 bases and J shed 0 bases, with 23 bases lying between them. CDR1 MNHNS and CDR2 SASEGT come from the germline V gene. CDR3 protein: CASSTEQDGFRSSGNTIYF. In DNA, the CDR3 is TGTGCCAGCAGTACCGAACAGGACGGATTTAGATCCTCTGGAAACACCATATATTTT.